This section outlines one T cell receptor beta chain sequence together with its context. The CDR3 is 16 residues long. The V segment lost 1 base and the J segment 2 bases; nucleotides outside the gene matches: 4. CDR1 is LGHDT, CDR2 YNNKEL, per germline (reference sequence). The data were produced by immunoSEQ multiplex PCR, yet TCRdb's version contains in-frame clones alone and is incomplete. The sample includes 280,000 or so clones, 85% of them seen just once. This specimen comes from a study of blood T cell repertoires in COVID-19. Study members were between roughly 18 and 100 years old and lived in some 26 US regions.

The chain links TRBV3-1 (or the pseudogene TRBV3-2) to TRBJ1-5; 8 bases align to TRBD1. This TCR came from a woman aged 45-65 years who had recovered from COVID-19. What was sequenced was PBMCs or T cells enriched from blood (not recorded which). The CDR3: CASSQGTGMGNQPQHF. The CDR3 nucleotides read TGTGCCAGCAGCCAAGGGACAGGGATGGGCAATCAGCCCCAGCATTTT.